This TCR beta chain stems from a study of blood T cell repertoires in COVID-19. Study details: The cDNA or gDNA used as material had been derived from T cells, B-cell-depleted T cells, or PBMCs.

In germline, CDR1 is MNHNS, CDR2 SASEGT. The V and J ends lost 0 bases and 9 bases respectively, with 21 bases between them. CDR3 length: 18 amino acids. In the authors' methods: Reference gene primer amplification yielded estimated nucleated cell counts. The repertoire was sequenced with immunoSEQ multiplex PCR; TCRdb's copy has only in-frame clones and lacks some. V and J calls and clone size come straight from that table; D and trimming were deduced from the DNA. The sample holds under 300,000 clones, 81% seen once. Sequenced input: peripheral blood. V gene TRBV6-1 combines with J gene TRBJ1-6; D might be TRBD1 (6 bases). The receptor's source is a woman aged 60-75 years with active or convalescent COVID-19. Here the CDR3 reads CASSEAVTGTLWPSPLHF. In DNA form, the CDR3 reads TGTGCCAGCAGTGAAGCGGTAACAGGGACGTTATGGCCTTCACCCCTCCACTTT.